This TCR beta chain is from a study of T cells in localized non-small cell lung cancer. Remarks on this clone: Its antigen is not identified.

Study results and limitations: There was higher T cell clonality in uninvolved adjacent lung than in tumor, and it was highest there. Overall survival was longer when the density of T cells in the blood was higher.

Profiling relied on immunoSEQ multiplex PCR, and the TCRdb table lists in-frame clones only, not all of them. The data contain about 11,000 clones, 85% to 90% of them singletons. The CDR3 runs 13 residues. Between the trimmed V and J ends, which lost 5 bases and 7 bases, there was a span of 13 bases. From germline, CDR1 is SGHTA and CDR2 FQGTGA. The chain has TRBV7-3 and TRBJ2-3, with D unclear. This clonotype originated in a male donor aged 60 or over with stage I lung adenocarcinoma. Source: peripheral blood, taken before any cancer treatment. CDR3 DNA sequence: TGTGCCAGCAGCCCCGAAGGGCTCTATACGCAGTATTTT. Translation: CASSPEGLYTQYF.